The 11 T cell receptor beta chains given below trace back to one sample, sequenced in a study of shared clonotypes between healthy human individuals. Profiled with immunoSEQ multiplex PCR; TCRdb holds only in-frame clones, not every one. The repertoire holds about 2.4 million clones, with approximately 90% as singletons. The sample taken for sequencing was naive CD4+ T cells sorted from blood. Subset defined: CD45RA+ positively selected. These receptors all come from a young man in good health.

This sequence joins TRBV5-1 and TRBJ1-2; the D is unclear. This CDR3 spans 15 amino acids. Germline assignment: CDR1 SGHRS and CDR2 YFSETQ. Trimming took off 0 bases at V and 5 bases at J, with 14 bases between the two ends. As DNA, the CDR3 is TGCGCCAGCAGCTTGGTCCCCAGCGGTTCGTATGGCTACACCTTC. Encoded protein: CASSLVPSGSYGYTF. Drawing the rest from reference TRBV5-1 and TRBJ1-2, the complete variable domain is KAGVTQTPRYLIKTRGQQVTLSCSPISGHRSVSWYQQTPGQGLQFLFEYFSETQRNKGNFPGRFSGRQFSNSRSEMNVSTLELGDSALYLCASSLVPSGSYGYTFGSGTRLTVV.

This CDR3 reads CASSLTDATNEKLFF. For the CDR3, the DNA is TGTGCCAGCAGTTTAACAGATGCAACTAATGAAAAACTGTTTTTT. The rearrangement links TRBV6-6 to TRBJ1-4, with D hard to call. This CDR3 is built from 15 residues. V lost 4 bases to trimming and J lost 0 bases, with 9 bases between them. Germline V gene sequence: CDR1 MNHNY, CDR2 SVGAGI (reference sequence).

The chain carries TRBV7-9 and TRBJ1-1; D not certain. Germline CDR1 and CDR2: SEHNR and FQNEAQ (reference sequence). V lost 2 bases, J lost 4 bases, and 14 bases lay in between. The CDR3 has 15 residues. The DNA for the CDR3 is TGTGCCAGCAGCTTAATGGGGAAAGGAGGCACTGAAGCTTTCTTT. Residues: CASSLMGKGGTEAFF.

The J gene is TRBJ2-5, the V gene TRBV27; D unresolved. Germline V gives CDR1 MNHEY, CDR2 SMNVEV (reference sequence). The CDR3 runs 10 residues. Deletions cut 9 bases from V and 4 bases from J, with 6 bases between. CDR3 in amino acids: CARPRETQYF. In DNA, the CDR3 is TGTGCCAGACCTCGAGAGACCCAGTACTTC.

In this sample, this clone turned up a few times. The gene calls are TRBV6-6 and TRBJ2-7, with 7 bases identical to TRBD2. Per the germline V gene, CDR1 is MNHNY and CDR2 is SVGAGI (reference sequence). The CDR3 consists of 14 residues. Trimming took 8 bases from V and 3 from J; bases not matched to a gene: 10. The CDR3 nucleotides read TGTGCCAGCCTTCGTGGGACGGGAGGCTACGAGCAGTACTTC. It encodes CASLRGTGGYEQYF.

As DNA, the CDR3 is TGTGCCATCGCGACCGGGACAGGGATCGCCGGGGAGCTGTTTTTT. Translation: CAIATGTGIAGELFF. The chain recombines TRBV10-3 with TRBJ2-2; 9 bases line up with TRBD1. This CDR3 region has 15 residues. Germline V lookup: CDR1 ENHRY, CDR2 SYGVKD. The V and J ends lost 8 bases and 6 bases, in that order; junction bases with no gene match: 10.

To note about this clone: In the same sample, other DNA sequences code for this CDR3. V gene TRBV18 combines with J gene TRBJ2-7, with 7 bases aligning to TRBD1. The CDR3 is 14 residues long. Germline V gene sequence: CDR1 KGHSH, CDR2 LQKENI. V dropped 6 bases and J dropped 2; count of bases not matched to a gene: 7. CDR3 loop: CASSPGTEAYEQYF. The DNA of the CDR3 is TGTGCCAGCTCGCCCGGGACAGAGGCCTACGAGCAGTACTTC.

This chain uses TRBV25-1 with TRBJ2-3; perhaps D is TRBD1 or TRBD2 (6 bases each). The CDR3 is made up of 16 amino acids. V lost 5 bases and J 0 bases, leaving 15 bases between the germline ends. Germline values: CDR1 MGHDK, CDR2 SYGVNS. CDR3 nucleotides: TGTGCCAGCAGTAAAGGGGGGAAGGGGAGCACAGATACGCAGTATTTT. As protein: CASSKGGKGSTDTQYF. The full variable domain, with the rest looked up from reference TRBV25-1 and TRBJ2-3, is EADIYQTPRYLVIGTGKKITLECSQTMGHDKMYWYQQDPGMELHLIHYSYGVNSTEKGDLSSESTVSRIRTEHFPLTLESARPSHTSQYLCASSKGGKGSTDTQYFGPGTRLTVL.

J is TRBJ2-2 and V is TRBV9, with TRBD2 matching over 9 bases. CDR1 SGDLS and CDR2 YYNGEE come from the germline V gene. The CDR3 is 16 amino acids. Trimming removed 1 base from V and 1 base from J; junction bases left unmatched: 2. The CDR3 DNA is TGTGCCAGCAGCGTAAGACTAGCGGAGAACACCGGGGAGCTGTTTTTT. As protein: CASSVRLAENTGELFF.

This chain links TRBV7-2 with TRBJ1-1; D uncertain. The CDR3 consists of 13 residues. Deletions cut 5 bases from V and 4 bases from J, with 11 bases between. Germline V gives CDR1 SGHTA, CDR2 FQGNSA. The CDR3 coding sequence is TGTGCCAGCAGCACAGAAGCCGTCACTGAAGCTTTCTTT. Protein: CASSTEAVTEAFF.

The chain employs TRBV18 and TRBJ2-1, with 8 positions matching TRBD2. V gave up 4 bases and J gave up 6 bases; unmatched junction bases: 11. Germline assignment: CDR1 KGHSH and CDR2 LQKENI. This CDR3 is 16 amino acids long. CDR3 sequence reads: CASSRKAGDGSNEQFF. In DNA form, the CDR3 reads TGTGCCAGCTCACGAAAAGCGGGGGACGGGTCCAATGAGCAGTTCTTC.